A selection of T cell receptor beta chains follows, all from one sample in a study of T cell changes during pregnancy in multiple sclerosis. Libraries were prepared by immunoSEQ multiplex PCR; TCRdb keeps only in-frame clonotypes and omits some of them. The sample lists some 120,000 clones, approximately 93% seen once, with approximately 5.8% in the top ten. This specimen was peripheral blood, taken before pregnancy. Receptors were obtained from a female donor with multiple sclerosis, enrolled in a pregnancy study. CDR3s include the opening cysteine and the closing phenylalanine or tryptophan. The order of the fields is J gene, D gene, V gene, clone size, CDR3 protein, CDR3 DNA. The D gene is left open where the match is weak. Clone size is not always given. Where it is, it says once, few, many or a class for expanded clones.

>TRBJ2-1|-|TRBV5-1|-
CASSLEGGHEQFF
TGCGCCAGCAGCTTGGAAGGCGGACACGAGCAGTTCTTC
>TRBJ2-1|TRBD2|TRBV4-1|-
CASSQVRIRSGETNEQFF
TGCGCCAGCAGCCAAGTGCGGATTCGGAGCGGGGAGACCAATGAGCAGTTCTTC
>TRBJ1-1|TRBD1|TRBV5-4|few
CASRTLGQPNTEAFF
TGTGCCAGCAGGACCCTGGGACAGCCGAACACTGAAGCTTTCTTT
>TRBJ1-2|TRBD1|TRBV6-6|-
CASSRDRGFNGYTF
TGTGCCAGCAGTAGGGACAGGGGGTTTAATGGCTACACCTTC
>TRBJ2-5|-|TRBV19|-
CATGNHPGETQYF
TGTGCCACCGGAAATCACCCGGGAGAGACCCAGTACTTC
>TRBJ2-2|TRBD2|TRBV15|-
CATSRSGLAGNTGELFF
TGTGCCACCAGCAGATCGGGACTAGCGGGTAACACCGGGGAGCTGTTTTTT
>TRBJ2-5|TRBD2|TRBV7-6|-
CATASQWSGGTQYF
TGTGCCACCGCCTCCCAGTGGTCGGGGGGGACCCAGTACTTC
>TRBJ2-3|-|TRBV5-1|-
CASSLGASTDTQYF
TGCGCCAGCAGCTTGGGGGCTAGCACAGATACGCAGTATTTT
>TRBJ2-2|TRBD1|TRBV28|-
CASSEGDSVANGELFF
TGTGCCAGCAGTGAAGGGGACAGCGTAGCTAACGGGGAGCTGTTTTTT
>TRBJ2-1|TRBD1|TRBV13|once
CASSLETGVNEQFF
TGTGCCAGCAGCTTAGAGACAGGGGTCAATGAGCAGTTCTTC
>TRBJ1-1|-|TRBV21-1|-
CASSGTLARDRNTEAFF
TGTGCCAGCAGCGGAACCCTAGCTCGAGACCGGAACACTGAAGCTTTCTTT
>TRBJ2-2|-|TRBV30|-
CAWSQKGTGELFF
TGTGCCTGGAGCCAGAAGGGGACCGGGGAGCTGTTTTTT
>TRBJ1-1|TRBD1|TRBV14|-
CASRKGGGTEAFF
TGTGCCAGCAGAAAAGGGGGCGGCACTGAAGCTTTCTTT
>TRBJ1-1|-|TRBV28|-
CASSLEGRGTEAFF
TGTGCCAGCAGTCTGGAGGGGCGCGGCACTGAAGCTTTCTTT
>TRBJ2-6|-|TRBV29-1|-
CSVLRSGANVLTF
TGCAGCGTTCTCCGGTCTGGGGCCAACGTCCTGACTTTC
>TRBJ2-1|TRBD1|TRBV9|-
CASSVGDRVNEQFF
TGTGCCAGCAGCGTAGGAGACAGGGTTAATGAGCAGTTCTTC
>TRBJ1-2|-|TRBV28|once
CASSFQGNYGYTF
TGTGCCAGCAGTTTTCAGGGGAACTATGGCTACACCTTC
>TRBJ1-3|TRBD1|TRBV7-9|-
CASSLARTGPISGNTIYF
TGTGCCAGCAGCTTAGCGAGGACAGGCCCAATCTCTGGAAACACCATATATTTT
>TRBJ1-5|-|TRBV28|-
CASTQGGRINQPQHF
TGTGCCAGCACCCAAGGGGGTCGGATTAATCAGCCCCAGCATTTT
>TRBJ1-4|TRBD1|TRBV6-1|-
CASSELGQSNEKLFF
TGTGCCAGCAGTGAATTGGGACAGTCTAATGAAAAACTGTTTTTT
>TRBJ1-5|-|TRBV4-1|-
CASSQEAGVSNQPQHF
TGCGCCAGCAGCCAAGAGGCAGGGGTGAGCAATCAGCCCCAGCATTTT
>TRBJ1-2|-|TRBV28|-
CASSGQRGYGYTF
TGTGCCAGTTCAGGACAGCGGGGATATGGCTACACCTTC
>TRBJ1-1|TRBD1|TRBV2|-
CASGTSTGGRTEAFF
TGTGCCAGCGGGACTTCGACAGGGGGGAGGACTGAAGCTTTCTTT
>TRBJ2-1|-|TRBV6-5|-
CASSYNGDNEQFF
TGTGCCAGCAGTTACAACGGGGACAATGAGCAGTTCTTC
>TRBJ1-1|-|TRBV18|-
CASSPSGHKLNTEAFF
TGTGCCAGCTCACCCTCGGGACACAAGCTCAACACTGAAGCTTTCTTT
>TRBJ2-5|TRBD2|TRBV2|once
CASSPTSGVGETQYF
TGTGCCAGCAGTCCGACTAGCGGGGTGGGAGAGACCCAGTACTTC
>TRBJ2-1|TRBD2|TRBV7-2|-
CASSRLAGRPVEFF
TGTGCCAGCAGCCGACTAGCGGGGAGGCCTGTTGAGTTCTTC
>TRBJ1-5|TRBD1|TRBV7-2|-
CASAVRGLSSNQPQHF
TGTGCCAGCGCCGTCAGGGGGCTCTCTAGCAATCAGCCCCAGCATTTT
>TRBJ1-5|-|TRBV18|-
CASSPETGDQPQHF
TGTGCCAGCTCACCGGAAACCGGAGATCAGCCCCAGCATTTT
>TRBJ2-3|-|TRBV7-9|-
CASSTPPGGWPDTQYF
TGTGCCAGCAGCACCCCTCCCGGCGGATGGCCAGATACGCAGTATTTT
>TRBJ2-7|-|TRBV28|-
CASSRQVREQYF
TGTGCCAGCAGTCGACAGGTCCGTGAGCAGTACTTC
>TRBJ2-1|-|TRBV14|-
CASSQLPGVTGEQFF
TGTGCCAGCAGCCAATTGCCAGGGGTGACGGGTGAGCAGTTCTTC
>TRBJ1-3|TRBD1|TRBV10-3|once
CAIRDRVVFGTGNTIYF
TGTGCCATCAGGGACAGGGTTGTGTTCGGTACTGGAAACACCATATATTTT
>TRBJ2-6|TRBD2|TRBV11-2|-
CASSPRGEGRTGANVLTF
TGTGCCAGCAGCCCCCGGGGGGAGGGAAGGACTGGGGCCAACGTCCTGACTTTC
>TRBJ2-3|-|TRBV27|-
CASSFLPRVRDTQYF
TGTGCCAGCAGTTTTTTACCCAGGGTACGAGATACGCAGTATTTT
>TRBJ1-5|-|TRBV21-1|-
CASSRRGGRQPQHF
TGTGCCAGCAGCAGGAGGGGGGGGCGGCAGCCCCAGCATTTT
>TRBJ2-1|TRBD2|TRBV19|-
CASSIGPGTSPNEQFF
TGTGCCAGTAGTATAGGTCCCGGGACTAGCCCCAATGAGCAGTTCTTC
>TRBJ1-4|-|TRBV5-1|-
CASALGGIANEKLFF
TGCGCCAGCGCTCTCGGGGGGATAGCTAATGAAAAACTGTTTTTT
>TRBJ2-7|TRBD1|TRBV28|once
CASSFVQGYEQYF
TGTGCCAGCAGTTTCGTACAGGGGTACGAGCAGTACTTC
>TRBJ1-1|-|TRBV18|-
CASSPSGNTEAFF
TGTGCCAGCTCACCCTCGGGGAACACTGAAGCTTTCTTT
>TRBJ1-1|-|TRBV28|-
CASSSPTGGSNEAFF
TGTGCCAGCAGTTCCCCGACGGGGGGATCTAATGAAGCTTTCTTT
>TRBJ2-5|-|TRBV5-1|-
CASSLDPGTGETQYF
TGCGCCAGCAGCTTGGATCCTGGGACTGGAGAGACCCAGTACTTC
>TRBJ2-5|TRBD2|TRBV5-1|-
CASSREGETQYF
TGCGCCAGCAGCCGGGAGGGGGAGACCCAGTACTTC
>TRBJ2-7|TRBD1|TRBV5-1|-
CASSSGQGAYEQYF
TGCGCCAGCAGCTCGGGACAGGGGGCTTACGAGCAGTACTTC
>TRBJ1-5|TRBD1|TRBV7-9|-
CASSAGQGRPQPQHF
TGTGCCAGCAGCGCGGGACAGGGGCGGCCTCAGCCCCAGCATTTT
>TRBJ1-3|-|TRBV11-3|-
CASSFDGDSGNTIYF
TGTGCCAGCAGCTTCGACGGAGACTCTGGAAACACCATATATTTT
>TRBJ2-1|-|TRBV5-1|-
CASTSGLRPEYNEQFF
TGCGCCAGCACCTCGGGACTCCGACCGGAGTACAATGAGCAGTTCTTC
>TRBJ1-2|TRBD1|TRBV4-1|-
CASSHRQGVYGYTF
TGCGCCAGCAGCCATCGACAGGGCGTCTATGGCTACACCTTC
>TRBJ2-5|-|TRBV13|-
CASSPTGQSKTQYF
TGTGCCAGCAGCCCGACAGGTCAATCGAAGACCCAGTACTTC
>TRBJ1-4|-|TRBV27|-
CASSPGWGVEGNEKLFF
TGTGCCAGCAGTCCTGGGTGGGGGGTCGAGGGTAATGAAAAACTGTTTTTT
>TRBJ1-2|-|TRBV5-5|-
CASSFQTRADYGYTF
TGTGCCAGCAGCTTTCAAACCCGAGCGGACTATGGCTACACCTTC
>TRBJ1-1|-|TRBV10-3|-
CAISDISQGLRAFF
TGTGCCATCAGTGATATTTCACAGGGTCTCAGAGCTTTCTTT
>TRBJ2-2|-|TRBV7-3|-
CASSLMSRGVTGELFF
TGTGCCAGCAGCTTAATGTCGCGTGGAGTCACCGGGGAGCTGTTTTTT
>TRBJ2-1|-|TRBV18|-
CASSQGRGAPNNEQFF
TGTGCCAGCTCACAAGGTCGCGGGGCTCCTAACAATGAGCAGTTCTTC
>TRBJ2-2|-|TRBV11-3|-
CASSLRLANTGELFF
TGTGCCAGCAGCTTAAGGCTAGCCAACACCGGGGAGCTGTTTTTT
>TRBJ1-5|-|TRBV9|-
CASSAVGNSNQPQHF
TGTGCCAGCAGCGCAGTCGGGAATAGCAATCAGCCCCAGCATTTT
>TRBJ2-1|-|TRBV10-2|-
CASTPTNPNNEQFF
TGCGCCAGCACTCCGACTAACCCGAACAATGAGCAGTTCTTC
>TRBJ2-5|-|TRBV6-5|once
CASSYGNMAGPQYF
TGTGCCAGCAGTTACGGGAATATGGCGGGCCCCCAGTACTTC
>TRBJ1-3|TRBD1|TRBV7-8|once
CASSSPDRASGNTIYF
TGTGCCAGCAGCTCCCCGGACAGGGCCTCTGGAAACACCATATATTTT